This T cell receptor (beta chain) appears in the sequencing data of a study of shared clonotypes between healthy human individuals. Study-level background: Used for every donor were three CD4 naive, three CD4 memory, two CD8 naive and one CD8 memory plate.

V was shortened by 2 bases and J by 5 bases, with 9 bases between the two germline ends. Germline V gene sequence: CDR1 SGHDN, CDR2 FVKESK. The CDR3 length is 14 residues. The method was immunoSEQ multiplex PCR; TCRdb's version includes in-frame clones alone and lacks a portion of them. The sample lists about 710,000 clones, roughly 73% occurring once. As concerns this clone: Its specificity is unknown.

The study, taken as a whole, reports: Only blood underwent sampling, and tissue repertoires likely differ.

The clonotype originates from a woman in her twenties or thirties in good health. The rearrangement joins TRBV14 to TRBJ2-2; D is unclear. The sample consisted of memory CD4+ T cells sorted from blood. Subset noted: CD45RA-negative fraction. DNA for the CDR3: TGTGCCAGCAGCCAACAGGATATTACCGGGGAGCTGTTTTTT. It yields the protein CASSQQDITGELFF.